The subject of this entry is one TCR beta chain. This specimen belongs to a study of cytomegalovirus exposure and HLA in healthy donors. Both 60 Vbeta primers and 13 Jbeta primers went into the PCR. Measured with immunoSEQ multiplex PCR; TCRdb has only the in-frame clones, and not every one. The sample includes about 170,000 clones, approximately 80% of them seen just once. Germline V lookup: CDR1 SGHVS, CDR2 FNYEAQ. CDR3 length equals 16 residues. Unmatched junction bases numbered 8, after V lost 5 bases and J lost 0 bases. This rearrangement joins TRBV7-6 to TRBJ2-7; 9 positions match TRBD1. The specimen sequenced was PBMCs. The clonotype comes from a young woman in good health and CMV-seronegative. CDR3 in DNA: TGTGCCAGCAGCCAGATGACAGGGGGATCCTCCTACGAGCAGTACTTC. Encoded protein: CASSQMTGGSSYEQYF.